The 32 T cell receptor beta chains below come from one sample, sequenced in a study of type 1 and type 2 diabetes patients. Amplification started from genomic DNA. Multiplex PCR with 30 forward and 13 reverse primers amplified the TCR beta CDR3. TCRdb ran MiXCR on the multiplex PCR reads and lists one entry per CDR3 protein. The sample has approximately 260,000 distinct CDR3 sequences, around 50% seen once. What was sequenced was peripheral blood mononuclear cells (PBMCs). The receptors derive from a man aged 18 to 29 with type 2 diabetes.

This clonotype was seen more than once but under ten times. The J gene is TRBJ2-1, the V gene TRBV19; 9 bases map to TRBD1. The CDR3 has 14 residues. V shed 5 bases and J 4 bases; nucleotides not matched to a gene: 3. Germline values: CDR1 LNHDA, CDR2 SQIVND (reference sequence). The CDR3 here is CASSPGTGYNEQFF. CDR3 nucleotides: TGTGCCAGTAGTCCCGGGACAGGGTACAATGAGCAGTTCTTC.

V usage is TRBV2 and J usage is TRBJ2-1, with 7 bases lining up with TRBD2. This CDR3 has 14 residues. J gave up 5 bases and V 4 bases, and 5 bases lay outside the gene matches. Per germline, CDR1 SNHLY and CDR2 FYNNEI. The CDR3 reads CASSVASGNNEQFF. The DNA of the CDR3 is TGTGCCAGCAGTGTGGCTAGCGGCAACAATGAGCAGTTCTTC. The variable domain in full, completed from reference TRBV2 and TRBJ2-1, reads EPEVTQTPSHQVTQMGQEVILRCVPISNHLYFYWYRQILGQKVEFLVSFYNNEISEKSEIFDDQFSVERPDGSNFTLKIRSTKLEDSAMYFCASSVASGNNEQFFGPGTRLTVL.

The chain combines TRBV9 with TRBJ2-7; D may be TRBD2 (6 bases). Germline V gene data show CDR1 as SGDLS and CDR2 as YYNGEE. This CDR3 is 16 amino acids long. Trimming took 1 base from V and 1 from J, leaving 15 bases between them. The CDR3 nucleotides are TGTGCCAGCAGCGTAAGTCCCGGGACTGATTCCTACGAGCAGTACTTC. It is translated as CASSVSPGTDSYEQYF.

V is TRBV5-4 and J is TRBJ1-1; D ambiguous. The CDR3 spans 14 residues. The germline V gene has CDR1 SGHNT and CDR2 YYREEE (reference sequence). V lost 1 base and J lost 4, with 11 bases in between. This CDR3 is CASSLRGEGTEAFF. Here the CDR3 DNA reads TGTGCCAGCAGCTTGCGGGGTGAGGGCACTGAAGCTTTCTTT. Variable domain in full (rest from reference TRBV5-4 and TRBJ1-1): ETGVTQSPTHLIKTRGQQVTLRCSSQSGHNTVSWYQQALGQGPQFIFQYYREEENGRGNFPPRFSGLQFPNYSSELNVNALELDDSALYLCASSLRGEGTEAFFGQGTRLTVV.

The CDR3 sequence: CASSLGFDPQEKLFF. CDR3 sequence (DNA): TGTGCCAGCAGTTTGGGGTTCGACCCCCAAGAAAAACTGTTTTTT. The chain has TRBV12-3 or TRBV12-4 and TRBJ1-4; D uncertain. CDR3 length: 15 residues. With 3 bases removed from V and 8 bases from J, the gap between germline ends came to 16 bases.

This chain connects TRBV4-1 to TRBJ2-2; D gene ambiguous. CDR1 is MGHRA and CDR2 is YSYEKL in the germline V gene. V gave up 0 bases and J gave up 1 base, with 9 bases separating them. The CDR3 totals 16 residues. CDR3 amino acids: CASSQDRYQNTGELFF. The CDR3, as DNA: TGCGCCAGCAGCCAAGATCGATACCAGAACACCGGGGAGCTGTTTTTT.

The genes are TRBV15 and TRBJ2-1, with D unclear. The length of the CDR3 is 13 residues. Trimming removed 0 bases from V and 10 bases from J, with 10 bases in between. The germline V gene encodes CDR1 LNHNV and CDR2 YYDKDF (reference sequence). In DNA form, the CDR3 reads TGTGCCACCAGCAGAGATCCCACCATGGAGCAGTTCTTC. Translation: CATSRDPTMEQFF.

This clonotype has a count of ten or more. The chain combines TRBV2 with TRBJ1-1; D not resolved. Germline V gives CDR1 SNHLY, CDR2 FYNNEI. The CDR3 consists of 14 residues. V lost 2 bases, J lost 0 bases, and 7 bases lay in between. The CDR3 reads CASSEWRMNTEAFF. In DNA form, the CDR3 reads TGTGCCAGCAGTGAATGGCGAATGAACACTGAAGCTTTCTTT.

The chain carries TRBV30 and TRBJ1-1, with D perhaps matching TRBD1 (5 bases). V was cut by 0 bases and J by 1 base, with 12 bases left in between. CDR3 length: 15 residues. The germline V gene encodes CDR1 GTSNPN and CDR2 SVGIG (reference sequence). The CDR3 here is CAWSVLGLTNTEAFF. The CDR3 bases are TGTGCCTGGAGTGTTTTGGGACTAACGAACACTGAAGCTTTCTTT. The whole variable domain, remainder taken from reference TRBV30 and TRBJ1-1, is SQTIHQWPATLVQPVGSPLSLECTVEGTSNPNLYWYRQAAGRGLQLLFYSVGIGQISSEVPQNLSASRPQDRQFILSSKKLLLSDSGFYLCAWSVLGLTNTEAFFGQGTRLTVV.

The genes are TRBV20-1 and TRBJ2-5; tentatively, D is TRBD2 (5 bases). Looked up from germline, CDR1 is DFQATT and CDR2 is SNEGSKA (reference sequence). V lost 3 bases and J lost 5, with 10 bases in between. This CDR3 has 12 amino acids. CDR3 nucleotide sequence: TGCAGTGCTAGGGGAGATGGGGAGACCCAGTACTTC. This translates into CSARGDGETQYF.

This rearrangement joins TRBV6-4 to TRBJ1-6, with no clear D. The CDR3 covers 15 residues. Germline CDR1 MRHNA, CDR2 SNTAGT. V gave up 0 bases and J gave up 10 bases, with 13 bases separating them. For the CDR3, the DNA is TGTGCCAGCAGTGACTCGCGTATAAGGCGATCACCCCTCCACTTT. Translating gives CASSDSRIRRSPLHF.

This chain uses TRBV2 with TRBJ1-4, with D uncertain. The CDR3 extends over 12 amino acids. V gave up 9 bases and J gave up 7 bases, with 12 bases separating them. CDR1 is SNHLY and CDR2 is FYNNEI in the germline V gene. This CDR3 is CASSDLAEKLFF. DNA for the CDR3: TGTGCCAGTTCTGATCTGGCTGAAAAACTGTTTTTT.

The gene calls are TRBV20-1 and TRBJ2-7; TRBD1 agrees at 10 bases. V was clipped by 5 bases and J by 4 bases; unmatched bases: 11. The germline V gene encodes CDR1 DFQATT and CDR2 SNEGSKA (reference sequence). The CDR3 is 15 amino acids. CDR3 sequence reads: CSAGPGQGSTYEQYF. The CDR3 coding sequence is TGCAGTGCTGGACCGGGACAGGGGAGTACTTACGAGCAGTACTTC.

The V gene is TRBV2, the J gene TRBJ1-6; 7 positions match TRBD1. The CDR3 totals 13 residues. The V and J ends lost 10 bases and 7 bases, in that order; junction bases with no gene match: 7. In germline, CDR1 is SNHLY, CDR2 FYNNEI. The CDR3 region is CATETGLNSPLHF. CDR3 DNA: TGTGCCACAGAGACAGGGCTAAATTCACCCCTCCACTTT. The full variable domain, its missing parts supplied by reference TRBV2 and TRBJ1-6, is EPEVTQTPSHQVTQMGQEVILRCVPISNHLYFYWYRQILGQKVEFLVSFYNNEISEKSEIFDDQFSVERPDGSNFTLKIRSTKLEDSAMYFCATETGLNSPLHFGNGTRLTVT.

The rearrangement links TRBV7-2 to TRBJ1-2; tentatively, D is TRBD1 (6 bases). The CDR3 contains 19 residues. Trimming took off 4 bases at V and 1 base at J, with 25 bases between the two ends. Germline CDR1 reads SGHTA; CDR2 reads FQGNSA. In nucleotides, the CDR3 is TGTGCCAGCAGCTCAATTAAAATAGGTTCCAGGGGCCTTAACTATGGCTACACCTTC. Translated: CASSSIKIGSRGLNYGYTF.

The chain has TRBV20-1 and TRBJ2-6; 11 positions match TRBD1. The CDR3 is 18 amino acids. Trimming removed 4 bases from V and 5 bases from J; junction bases left unmatched: 13. Germline V gives CDR1 DFQATT, CDR2 SNEGSKA (reference sequence). CDR3 in DNA: TGCAGTGCTACCCCAGGGGACAGGGGGGCTCTGTGGGCCAACGTCCTGACTTTC. The encoded protein is CSATPGDRGALWANVLTF.

The chain has TRBV6-5 and TRBJ1-6; D gene unclear. CDR3 length equals 15 residues. V lost 5 bases and J 9 bases, leaving 17 bases between the germline ends. The germline V gene encodes CDR1 MNHEY and CDR2 SVGAGI. The CDR3 nucleotides read TGTGCCAGCAGTCTTTTGGAGGGAGTCGGTTCACCCCTCCACTTT. This encodes CASSLLEGVGSPLHF.

This chain joins TRBV20-1 and TRBJ1-5; 7 bases are a match to TRBD1. V was pared by 2 bases and J by 7 bases, with 8 bases of the junction left unmatched. This CDR3 spans 14 amino acids. Germline V lookup: CDR1 DFQATT, CDR2 SNEGSKA (reference sequence). In DNA, the CDR3 is TGCAGTGCTAGACCGTACGGACAGGTCCAGCCCCAGCATTTT. Its protein product is CSARPYGQVQPQHF.

This clonotype was counted only a few times. The chain joins TRBV7-8 to TRBJ2-3, with D unclear. Trimming pared 2 bases from V and 8 bases from J, leaving 14 bases between. The CDR3 covers 14 residues. Germline CDR1 reads SGHVS; CDR2 reads FQNEAQ. The CDR3 is CASSLPSGVGTQYF. CDR3 nucleotides: TGTGCCAGCAGCTTACCCTCGGGTGTAGGTACGCAGTATTTT.

This rearrangement joins TRBV29-1 to TRBJ2-7, with TRBD1 matching over 12 bases. The CDR3 covers 17 residues. With 1 base clipped from V and 5 bases from J, the junction kept 12 bases outside the gene matches. Germline CDR1 is SQVTM and CDR2 is ANQGSEA. CDR3 in amino acids: CSVEVLGQGARGDEQYF. Here the CDR3 DNA reads TGCAGCGTTGAAGTGTTGGGACAGGGGGCGCGAGGGGACGAGCAGTACTTC.

The gene calls are TRBV20-1 and TRBJ2-3, with 8 positions matching TRBD2. Per germline, CDR1 DFQATT and CDR2 SNEGSKA (reference sequence). This CDR3 is built from 13 residues. Germline trimming cut 3 bases from V and 7 bases from J; bases unmatched to any gene: 6. CDR3 DNA: TGCAGTGCTAGTTTCGCGGGGGGCCATACGCAGTATTTT. As protein: CSASFAGGHTQYF.

V usage is TRBV19 and J usage is TRBJ2-7, with 9 bases aligning to TRBD1. The junction had 4 bases not matched to a gene; V was cut back by 1 base and J by 3 bases. The CDR3 has 15 amino acids. The V gene's germline CDR1 is LNHDA and CDR2 SQIVND (reference sequence). This chain's CDR3 is CASSIGGQGFYEQYF. Written as DNA, the CDR3 is TGTGCCAGTAGTATAGGGGGACAGGGTTTCTACGAGCAGTACTTC.

The chain combines TRBV25-1 with TRBJ1-1, with TRBD1 identical over 8 bases. The germline CDR1 and CDR2 sequences are MGHDK and SYGVNS. The CDR3 runs 12 residues. The ends lost 6 bases at V and 7 bases at J; junction bases unmatched: 4. The CDR3 coding sequence is TGTGCCAGCAGGGCAGGGGGCCGTGAAGCTTTCTTT. It is translated as CASRAGGREAFF. Supplemented by reference TRBV25-1 and TRBJ1-1, the full variable domain reads EADIYQTPRYLVIGTGKKITLECSQTMGHDKMYWYQQDPGMELHLIHYSYGVNSTEKGDLSSESTVSRIRTEHFPLTLESARPSHTSQYLCASRAGGREAFFGQGTRLTVV.

As to this clonotype: At one end, the junction sequence differs from germline, possibly due to a read error. V is TRBV2 and J is TRBJ1-1; D not resolved. Germline V gives CDR1 SNHLY, CDR2 FYNNEI. The CDR3 is 13 amino acids. The CDR3 region has the DNA TGTGCCACCAGTTCGAGCGGGAACACTGAAGCTTTCTTT. Its protein is CATSSSGNTEAFF.

This clonotype came up a few times. J is TRBJ2-7 and V is TRBV27; no clear D. The CDR3 is made up of 14 amino acids. Per germline, CDR1 MNHEY and CDR2 SMNVEV (reference sequence). The V end lost 2 bases, the J end lost 4 bases, and 12 bases lay between the germline ends. The CDR3: CASSLSSLSYEQYF. The DNA of the CDR3 is TGTGCCAGCAGTTTAAGCAGCCTATCGTACGAGCAGTACTTC.

This clonotype was counted once. The chain carries TRBV6-1 and TRBJ2-4; the D is unclear. Germline CDR1 and CDR2: MNHNS and SASEGT. The CDR3 spans 16 residues. V was clipped by 1 base and J by 2 bases, with 12 bases between them. The CDR3 DNA reads TGTGCCAGCAGTGAAGATCCTCCCCTCACCAAAAACATTCAGTACTTC. This encodes CASSEDPPLTKNIQYF.

This clonotype was observed a few times. V usage is TRBV19 and J usage is TRBJ1-5, with D unresolved. The CDR3 contains 14 residues. Trimming took 1 base from V and 6 from J, leaving 10 bases between them. Germline values: CDR1 LNHDA, CDR2 SQIVND (reference sequence). As DNA, the CDR3 is TGTGCCAGTAGTATAGTAGGGCACGGTCAGCCCCAGCATTTT. Translation: CASSIVGHGQPQHF. The variable domain in full, completed from reference TRBV19 and TRBJ1-5, reads DGGITQSPKYLFRKEGQNVTLSCEQNLNHDAMYWYRQDPGQGLRLIYYSQIVNDFQKGDIAEGYSVSREKKESFPLTVTSAQKNPTAFYLCASSIVGHGQPQHFGDGTRLSIL.

Only a few counts were recorded for this clonotype. The chain carries TRBV7-3 and TRBJ2-1; 9 nucleotides match TRBD2. V dropped 8 bases and J dropped 4; count of bases not matched to a gene: 12. Per germline, CDR1 SGHTA and CDR2 FQGTGA. This CDR3 is 16 amino acids long. The CDR3 coding sequence is TGTGCCAGCGCTGCGGCCGGGACTAGCTTATACAATGAGCAGTTCTTC. This codes for CASAAAGTSLYNEQFF.

This sequence joins TRBV7-9 and TRBJ1-2; a weak D match, TRBD1 (5 bases). The CDR3 contains 15 residues. The V end was cut by 1 base, the J end by 6 bases, with 15 bases between. Germline V gene sequence: CDR1 SEHNR, CDR2 FQNEAQ (reference sequence). CDR3 region: CASSLEDTGFDGYTF. In DNA, the CDR3 is TGTGCCAGCAGCTTAGAGGACACCGGGTTCGATGGCTACACCTTC.

The rearrangement links TRBV6-6 to TRBJ2-5; 12 nucleotides agree with TRBD2. This CDR3 spans 16 amino acids. CDR1 is MNHNY, CDR2 SVGAGI, per germline (reference sequence). Germline trimming cut 6 bases from V and 2 bases from J; bases unmatched to any gene: 7. The CDR3 loop is CASRGLAGLHQETQYF. The CDR3 DNA sequence: TGTGCCAGCAGGGGACTAGCGGGCCTCCATCAAGAGACCCAGTACTTC.

The V gene is TRBV27, the J gene TRBJ1-2; D may be TRBD1 (5 bases). Looked up from germline, CDR1 is MNHEY and CDR2 is SMNVEV (reference sequence). Trimming stripped 0 bases from V and 8 bases from J, with 10 bases between. The CDR3 runs 13 residues. The CDR3 bases are TGTGCCAGCAGTTTATCAAGGGCAGGGGGCTACACCTTC. It specifies CASSLSRAGGYTF.

This clonotype has just a few counts. The V call is TRBV20-1, the J call TRBJ2-5; D is unresolved. Trimming removed 6 bases from V and 0 bases from J, with 8 bases in between. CDR3 length: 12 amino acids. CDR1 and CDR2 from the germline V gene are DFQATT and SNEGSKA (reference sequence). CDR3 residues: CSAQTYQETQYF. The CDR3 region has the DNA TGCAGTGCGCAGACGTACCAAGAGACCCAGTACTTC.